What follows are 10 T cell receptor beta chains derived from one specimen sequenced in a study of beta chain features in type 1 diabetes. The antigens these receptors bind are not known. The sequenced template was cDNA made from the entire isolated RNA. Libraries were prepared by immunoSEQ multiplex PCR; TCRdb keeps only in-frame clonotypes and omits some of them. Of 150,000 to 170,000 clones listed, 9% to 12% were seen once; the top ten hold approximately 0.46%. Study outcomes and limitations: Patients with Type 1 diabetes showed moderately but significantly shorter TCRB CDR3s in all four CD4+ subsets.

The material sequenced was central memory CD4+ T cells from blood. All receptors derive from a man younger than 45 with type 1 diabetes.

This clone has just a few counts. The gene calls are TRBV18 and TRBJ1-2; TRBD1 matches 7 bases. The CDR3 is 18 residues long. V trimming: 2 bases; J trimming: 4 bases; junction bases outside the gene matches: 16. Germline-derived CDR1 and CDR2 are KGHSH and LQKENI. DNA of the CDR3: TGTGCCAGCTCACCAGGGCCGACAGGGATAAGTGGGGGCTATGGCTACACCTTC. It translates to CASSPGPTGISGGYGYTF.

This clone was seen only a few times. The chain uses TRBV30 and TRBJ2-5; 13 bases are shared with TRBD2. After removal of 2 bases from V and 2 bases from J, the junction contained 20 bases not matched to a gene. The CDR3 length is 21 residues. The germline gives CDR1 GTSNPN, CDR2 SVGIG (reference sequence). The CDR3, as DNA: TGTGCCTGGAGTCCTTCTCCGGAGGGACTAGCGGGATGGGGAAAACAAGAGACCCAGTACTTC. This sequence encodes CAWSPSPEGLAGWGKQETQYF.

Written as DNA, the CDR3 is TGTGCCAGCAGCTTGACTAGCGGGACCTACGAGCAGTACTTC. It translates to CASSLTSGTYEQYF. This chain links TRBV7-9 with TRBJ2-7; 11 nucleotides line up with TRBD2. The CDR3 is 14 amino acids. Germline values: CDR1 SEHNR, CDR2 FQNEAQ (reference sequence). J was trimmed by 2 bases and V by 3 bases; bases with no gene match: 0.

The chain joins TRBV5-1 to TRBJ2-3, with 13 bases identical to TRBD2. J was trimmed by 2 bases and V by 0 bases; bases with no gene match: 3. Germline V gene lookup returns CDR1 SGHRS and CDR2 YFSETQ. The CDR3 totals 17 residues. CDR3 DNA: TGCGCCAGCAGCTTGGGACTAGCGGGAGGCCCCACAGATACGCAGTATTTT. It specifies CASSLGLAGGPTDTQYF.

V gene TRBV5-6 combines with J gene TRBJ2-3; D is possibly TRBD1 (6 bases). This CDR3 region has 15 residues. CDR1 is SGHDT and CDR2 is YYEEEE in the germline V gene. V was cut by 3 bases and J by 1 base, with 12 bases left in between. This chain's CDR3 is CASSWAGEGTDTQYF. In DNA, the CDR3 is TGTGCCAGCAGCTGGGCAGGGGAAGGCACAGATACGCAGTATTTT.

This clone was seen a few times. The chain combines TRBV5-1 with TRBJ2-7; perhaps TRBD2 as D (5 bases). Germline V gives CDR1 SGHRS, CDR2 YFSETQ. V gave up 5 bases and J gave up 0 bases, with 15 bases separating them. This CDR3 has 15 amino acids. CDR3 nucleotides: TGCGCCAGCAGGATCAGGACGGGGAGCTCCTACGAGCAGTACTTC. Amino acids: CASRIRTGSSYEQYF.

This chain links TRBV19 with TRBJ2-1; 11 nucleotides match TRBD2. V trimming: 5 bases; J trimming: 5 bases; junction bases outside the gene matches: 8. The CDR3 has 16 residues. CDR1 and CDR2 (germline): LNHDA, SQIVND (reference sequence). The CDR3 nucleotides are TGTGCCAGTAGTTCCCTCGGGACTAGCGGTCACAATGAGCAGTTCTTC. It translates to CASSSLGTSGHNEQFF.

This clone was recorded a few times. V is TRBV30 and J is TRBJ1-4; D possibly corresponds to TRBD1 (6 bases). Germline V gene lookup returns CDR1 GTSNPN and CDR2 SVGIG (reference sequence). Trimming stripped 0 bases from V and 3 bases from J, with 11 bases between. The CDR3 consists of 15 residues. The CDR3 sequence is CAWSVAGHSNEKLFF. In DNA, the CDR3 is TGTGCCTGGAGTGTAGCGGGACACTCTAATGAAAAACTGTTTTTT.

In its sample, this clone was seen many times. V and J are TRBV2 and TRBJ1-1, with D perhaps TRBD1 (5 bases). The germline V gene encodes CDR1 SNHLY and CDR2 FYNNEI. V lost 6 bases and J lost 1, with 9 bases in between. The CDR3 contains 13 residues. CDR3 region: CASSSTANTEAFF. Here the CDR3 DNA reads TGTGCCAGCAGCTCGACAGCGAACACTGAAGCTTTCTTT.

Of note for this clone: Other nucleotide sequences from this sample produce the same CDR3. The gene calls are TRBV10-3 and TRBJ2-5; 9 positions agree with TRBD2. The length of the CDR3 is 12 residues. The V and J ends lost 5 bases and 5 bases, in that order; junction bases with no gene match: 0. Germline CDR1 and CDR2: ENHRY and SYGVKD. As DNA, the CDR3 is TGTGCCATCAGTAGCGGGGGGGAGACCCAGTACTTC. Translated: CAISSGGETQYF.